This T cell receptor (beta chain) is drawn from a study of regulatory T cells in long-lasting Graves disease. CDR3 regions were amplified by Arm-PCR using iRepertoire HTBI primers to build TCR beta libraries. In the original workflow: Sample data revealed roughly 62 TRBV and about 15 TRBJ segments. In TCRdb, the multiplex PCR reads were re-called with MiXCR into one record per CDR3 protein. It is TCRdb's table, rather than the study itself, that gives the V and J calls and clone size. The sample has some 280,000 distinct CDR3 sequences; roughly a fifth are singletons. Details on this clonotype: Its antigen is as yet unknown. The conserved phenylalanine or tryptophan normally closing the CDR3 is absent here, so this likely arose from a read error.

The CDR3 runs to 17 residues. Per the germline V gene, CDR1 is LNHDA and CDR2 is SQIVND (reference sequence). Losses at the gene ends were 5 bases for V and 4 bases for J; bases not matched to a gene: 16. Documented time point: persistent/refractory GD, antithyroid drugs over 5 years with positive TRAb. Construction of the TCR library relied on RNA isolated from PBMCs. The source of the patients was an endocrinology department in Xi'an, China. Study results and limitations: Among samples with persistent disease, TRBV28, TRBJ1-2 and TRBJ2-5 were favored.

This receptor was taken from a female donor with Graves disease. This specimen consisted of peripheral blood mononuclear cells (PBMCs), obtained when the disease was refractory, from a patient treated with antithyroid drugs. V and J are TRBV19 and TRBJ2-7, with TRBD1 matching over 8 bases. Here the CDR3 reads CASSSRRTGRNSYEQYL. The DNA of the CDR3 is TGTGCCAGTAGTTCCCGCCGGACAGGGAGGAATTCTTACGAGCAGTACCTC.